The clone carrying this TCR beta chain was detected only a few times. As yet, its antigen is unknown. RNA transcripts served as the template for amplifying TCR beta CDR3 regions. A first-round RT-PCR of the TCR CDR3 used the HTBI primer set. TCRdb processed the multiplex PCR reads anew with MiXCR; each CDR3 protein has one entry. The top ten hold about 20% of the sample, which has about 400,000 distinct CDR3 sequences, 14% seen once. The source of the sample is a study of T cells in Graves' hyperthyroidism and ophthalmopathy. Study outcomes and limitations: Most clonotypes expanded in the thyroid (above 0.001) were also present in blood.

This CDR3 is built from 13 residues. The V and J ends lost 6 bases and 2 bases, in that order; junction bases with no gene match: 4. This clonotype was obtained from a woman aged 25-40 years with Graves' ophthalmopathy. V and J are TRBV12-3 or TRBV12-4 and TRBJ2-7, with 7 bases identical to TRBD1. Sequencing was done on a sample of blood. The CDR3 sequence: CASRVTGTYEQYF. The CDR3 DNA reads TGTGCCAGCAGGGTGACAGGGACCTACGAGCAGTACTTC.